Each of the 18 T cell receptor beta chains below was sequenced from the same sample in a study of T-cell reconstitution after alpha-beta-depleted transplantation in children. Unique molecular identifiers were incorporated during preparation of the TCRbeta library. TCRdb ran MiXCR on the PCR reads and lists one entry per CDR3 protein. The sample lists fewer than 550,000 distinct CDR3 sequences; roughly 17% were seen once. The sample consisted of PBMCs, mostly from graft donor cells, taken 360 days after TCRalphabeta/CD19-depleted stem cell transplant. The receptors stem from a boy under two years old who had a stem cell transplant for Wiskott-Aldrich syndrome, so the T cells may come from the graft donor.

The rearrangement uses TRBV5-1 and TRBJ2-1; D is unresolved. Germline V gene data show CDR1 as SGHRS and CDR2 as YFSETQ. This CDR3 contains 16 residues. V was cut by 0 bases and J by 5 bases, with 15 bases left in between. In DNA form, the CDR3 reads TGCGCCAGCAGCTTGGCTAGAGGAGTCTTGGACAATGAGCAGTTCTTC. Protein sequence: CASSLARGVLDNEQFF.

This clonotype occurred a few times. V usage is TRBV29-1 and J usage is TRBJ2-7; the D call may be TRBD1 or TRBD2 (5 bases each). Germline CDR1 SQVTM, CDR2 ANQGSEA. The CDR3 totals 15 residues. Trimming took 2 bases from V and 3 from J, leaving 17 bases between them. CDR3 loop: CSVESPRDGGYEQYF. Written as DNA, the CDR3 is TGCAGCGTTGAATCCCCGAGGGACGGTGGCTACGAGCAGTACTTC.

The table lists this clonotype with a few counts. The chain couples TRBV5-1 to TRBJ2-5, with 7 positions matching TRBD1. Germline CDR1 and CDR2: SGHRS and YFSETQ. The V segment lost 0 bases and the J segment 2 bases; nucleotides outside the gene matches: 1. This CDR3 comprises 14 residues. The CDR3 region is CASSLVRGQETQYF. The CDR3 DNA reads TGCGCCAGCAGCTTGGTCAGGGGGCAAGAGACCCAGTACTTC.

This clonotype has a handful of counts. This rearrangement joins TRBV6-5 to TRBJ2-7; D remains ambiguous. Germline CDR1 MNHEY, CDR2 SVGAGI. CDR3 length equals 12 residues. V shed 2 bases and J shed 4 bases, with 6 bases lying between them. This chain's CDR3 is CASSYPPYEQYF. The CDR3, as DNA: TGTGCCAGCAGTTACCCGCCGTACGAGCAGTACTTC.

The chain joins TRBV3-1 to TRBJ2-7; D not resolved. The CDR3 length is 13 residues. Germline assignment: CDR1 LGHDT and CDR2 YNNKEL (reference sequence). The ends were cut back, 5 bases at V and 3 bases at J, with 11 bases in the middle. The CDR3 DNA follows: TGTGCCAGCAGCACCCGACCGGACTACGAGCAGTACTTC. This translates into CASSTRPDYEQYF.

The chain links TRBV19 to TRBJ1-5; a weak D match, TRBD1 (6 bases). The CDR3 covers 14 residues. V shed 6 bases and J shed 1 base, with 10 bases lying between them. Looked up from germline, CDR1 is LNHDA and CDR2 is SQIVND (reference sequence). CDR3 residues: CASSRGKSNQPQHF. The CDR3 nucleotides are TGTGCCAGTAGCAGGGGAAAGAGCAATCAGCCCCAGCATTTT.

This sequence joins TRBV7-6 and TRBJ2-5, with 9 nucleotides matching TRBD1. This CDR3 has 18 residues. Germline CDR1 reads SGHVS; CDR2 reads FNYEAQ. Unmatched junction bases numbered 18, after V lost 5 bases and J lost 5 bases. The CDR3 reads CASSHERGQGVFWETQYF. The CDR3 DNA reads TGTGCCAGCAGCCATGAGAGGGGACAGGGAGTGTTTTGGGAGACCCAGTACTTC.

This chain uses TRBV28 with TRBJ1-2, with D unclear. Trimming left V 2 bases short and J 8 bases short, with 15 bases between. This CDR3 is built from 14 residues. The germline CDR1 and CDR2 sequences are MDHEN and SYDVKM. The CDR3 sequence is CASSLIHVLRGYTF. CDR3 DNA sequence: TGTGCCAGCAGTTTAATACACGTTCTGAGAGGCTACACCTTC.

This chain uses TRBV7-8 with TRBJ1-5; 9 positions agree with TRBD1. CDR3 length: 14 residues. The germline V gene has CDR1 SGHVS and CDR2 FQNEAQ. J gave up 6 bases and V 4 bases, and 4 bases lay outside the gene matches. The CDR3 sequence: CASSSQGASQPQHF. The CDR3 DNA is TGTGCCAGCAGCTCACAGGGGGCGAGTCAGCCCCAGCATTTT.

The V and J genes are TRBV18 and TRBJ2-5; TRBD2 agrees at 8 bases. With V trimmed by 3 bases and J by 9 bases, 9 bases remained unmatched. Per the germline V gene, CDR1 is KGHSH and CDR2 is LQKENI. This CDR3 comprises 14 residues. The CDR3 nucleotides read TGTGCCAGCTCACCTGGACTAGCCGCCATGGCCCAGTACTTC. This translates into CASSPGLAAMAQYF.

The chain couples TRBV5-1 to TRBJ2-3; D is undetermined. V gave up 3 bases and J gave up 0 bases, with 11 bases separating them. The germline V gene encodes CDR1 SGHRS and CDR2 YFSETQ. CDR3 size: 15 residues. The CDR3 sequence: CASSCDSLSTDTQYF. The CDR3 DNA follows: TGCGCCAGCAGCTGTGACTCTTTAAGCACAGATACGCAGTATTTT.

The V gene is TRBV7-9, the J gene TRBJ2-1; D gene unclear. The germline V gene has CDR1 SEHNR and CDR2 FQNEAQ (reference sequence). Trimming removed 4 bases at V and 5 bases at J, with 15 bases between. The CDR3 contains 15 residues. CDR3: CASSSQSPRDNEQFF. CDR3 bases: TGTGCCAGCAGCTCACAGAGTCCTCGGGACAATGAGCAGTTCTTC.

This clonotype was counted between two and nine times. The chain combines TRBV29-1 with TRBJ1-1; no reliable D call. Trimming removed 3 bases at V and 3 bases at J, with 8 bases between. Per the germline V gene, CDR1 is SQVTM and CDR2 is ANQGSEA. The CDR3 has 12 residues. The DNA of the CDR3 is TGCAGCGTTGACGCTGGTTACACTGAAGCTTTCTTT. The encoded protein is CSVDAGYTEAFF.

This clonotype was seen a handful of times. This chain connects TRBV5-5 to TRBJ2-7; D may be TRBD1 or TRBD2 (6 bases each). With 2 bases removed from V and 2 bases from J, the gap between germline ends came to 11 bases. CDR3 length equals 14 residues. Germline V CDR1 and CDR2: SGHKS, YYEKEE (reference sequence). In DNA, the CDR3 is TGTGCCAGCAGCTTCGGGGGACAAGCCTACGAGCAGTACTTC. Amino acid sequence: CASSFGGQAYEQYF.

This clonotype was seen a few times. The chain employs TRBV6-2 or TRBV6-3 and TRBJ2-7; TRBD2 matches 10 bases. The J segment lost 3 bases and the V segment lost 2 bases, leaving 7 bases of the junction unmatched. Germline assignment: CDR1 MNHEY and CDR2 SVGEGT. This CDR3 has 16 amino acids. DNA of the CDR3: TGTGCCAGCAGTTACGAAGCGGGGGGGCCTTACTACGAGCAGTACTTC. As protein: CASSYEAGGPYYEQYF.

Only a few counts were recorded for this clonotype. The chain carries TRBV6-1 and TRBJ2-2; D may be TRBD1 (6 bases). The length of the CDR3 is 17 residues. Between the trimmed V and J ends, which lost 2 bases and 0 bases, there was a span of 13 bases. Germline V gives CDR1 MNHNS, CDR2 SASEGT. The CDR3 spells CASSEITGPPNTGELFF. The CDR3 nucleotides read TGTGCCAGCAGTGAAATAACAGGGCCCCCGAACACCGGGGAGCTGTTTTTT.

This clonotype appeared once. The V call is TRBV19, the J call TRBJ2-2, with D unclear. From germline, CDR1 is LNHDA and CDR2 SQIVND (reference sequence). Trimming took off 2 bases at V and 1 base at J, with 5 bases between the two ends. The CDR3 is 14 amino acids. CDR3 protein: CASSIQRNTGELFF. For the CDR3, the DNA is TGTGCCAGTAGTATACAGCGGAACACCGGGGAGCTGTTTTTT.

This clonotype turned up a few times. The chain links TRBV12-3 or TRBV12-4 to TRBJ2-1; 13 positions agree with TRBD2. V gave up 4 bases and J gave up 8 bases; unmatched junction bases: 5. The CDR3 sequence is 15 residues long. CDR3 region: CASSWGLAGYDEQFF. CDR3 sequence (DNA): TGTGCCAGCAGTTGGGGACTAGCGGGATATGATGAGCAGTTCTTC.